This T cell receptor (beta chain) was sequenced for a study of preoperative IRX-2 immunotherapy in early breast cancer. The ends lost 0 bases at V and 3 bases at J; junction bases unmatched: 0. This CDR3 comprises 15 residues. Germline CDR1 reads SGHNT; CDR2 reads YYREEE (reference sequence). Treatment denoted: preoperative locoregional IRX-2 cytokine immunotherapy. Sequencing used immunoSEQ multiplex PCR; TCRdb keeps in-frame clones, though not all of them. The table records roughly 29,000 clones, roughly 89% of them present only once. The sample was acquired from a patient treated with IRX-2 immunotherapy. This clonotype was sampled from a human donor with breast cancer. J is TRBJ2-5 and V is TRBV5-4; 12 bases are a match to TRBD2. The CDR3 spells CASSLGLAGEETQYF. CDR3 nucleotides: TGTGCCAGCAGCTTGGGACTAGCGGGAGAAGAGACCCAGTACTTC.